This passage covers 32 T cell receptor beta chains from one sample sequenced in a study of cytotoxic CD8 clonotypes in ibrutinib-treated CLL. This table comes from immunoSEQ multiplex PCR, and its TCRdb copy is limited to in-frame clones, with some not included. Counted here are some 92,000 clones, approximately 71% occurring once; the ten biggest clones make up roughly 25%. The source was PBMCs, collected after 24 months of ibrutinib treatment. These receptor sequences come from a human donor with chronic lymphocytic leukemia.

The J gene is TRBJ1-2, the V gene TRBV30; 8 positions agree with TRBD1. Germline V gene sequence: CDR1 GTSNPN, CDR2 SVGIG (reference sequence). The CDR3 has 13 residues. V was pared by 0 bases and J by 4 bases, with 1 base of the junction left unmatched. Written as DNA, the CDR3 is TGTGCCTGGAGTGTTACAGGGGGCTATGGCTACACCTTC. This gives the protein CAWSVTGGYGYTF.

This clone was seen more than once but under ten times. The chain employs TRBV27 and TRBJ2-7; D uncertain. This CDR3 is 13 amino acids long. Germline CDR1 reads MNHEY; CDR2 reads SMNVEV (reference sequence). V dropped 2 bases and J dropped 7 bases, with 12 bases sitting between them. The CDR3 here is CASSLGRRGEQYF. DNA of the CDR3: TGTGCCAGCAGTTTAGGACGGCGTGGGGAGCAGTACTTC.

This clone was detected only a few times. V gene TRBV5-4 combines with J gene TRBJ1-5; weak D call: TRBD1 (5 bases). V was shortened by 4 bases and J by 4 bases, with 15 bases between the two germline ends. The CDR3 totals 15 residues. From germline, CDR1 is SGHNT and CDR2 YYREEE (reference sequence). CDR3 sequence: CASSVMGVTNQPQHF. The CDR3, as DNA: TGTGCCAGCAGCGTGATGGGGGTGACGAATCAGCCCCAGCATTTT.

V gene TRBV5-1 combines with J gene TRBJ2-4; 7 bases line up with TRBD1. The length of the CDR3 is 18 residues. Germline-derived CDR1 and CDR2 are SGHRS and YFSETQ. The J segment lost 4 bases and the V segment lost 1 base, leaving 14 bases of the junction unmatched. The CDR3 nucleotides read TGCGCCAGCAGCTTGTCCTTTCTTTCCGGGACAGAAAAAAACATTCAGTACTTC. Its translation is CASSLSFLSGTEKNIQYF.

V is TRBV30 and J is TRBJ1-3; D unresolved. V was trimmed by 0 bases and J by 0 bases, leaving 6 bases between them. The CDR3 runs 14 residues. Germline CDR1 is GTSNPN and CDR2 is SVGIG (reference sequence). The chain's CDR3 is CAWSVEFSGNTIYF. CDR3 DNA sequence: TGTGCCTGGAGTGTAGAGTTCTCTGGAAACACCATATATTTT.

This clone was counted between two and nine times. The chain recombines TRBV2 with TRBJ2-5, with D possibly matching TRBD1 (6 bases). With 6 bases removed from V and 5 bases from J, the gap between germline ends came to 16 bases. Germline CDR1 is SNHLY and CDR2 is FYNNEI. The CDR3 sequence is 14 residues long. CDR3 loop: CASSLGRGYETQYF. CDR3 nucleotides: TGTGCCAGCAGCTTGGGCAGGGGCTATGAGACCCAGTACTTC.

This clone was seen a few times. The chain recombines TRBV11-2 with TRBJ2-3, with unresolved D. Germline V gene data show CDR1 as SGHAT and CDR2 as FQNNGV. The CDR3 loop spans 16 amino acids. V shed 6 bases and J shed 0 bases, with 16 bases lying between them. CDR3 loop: CASSQNPTASTDTQYF. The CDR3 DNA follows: TGTGCCAGCAGTCAGAACCCGACGGCTAGCACAGATACGCAGTATTTT.

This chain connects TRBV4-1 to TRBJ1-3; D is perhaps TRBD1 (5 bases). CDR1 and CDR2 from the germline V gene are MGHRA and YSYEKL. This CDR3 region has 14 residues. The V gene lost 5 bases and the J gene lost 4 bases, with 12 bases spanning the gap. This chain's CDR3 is CASSGRDGGNTIYF. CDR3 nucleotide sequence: TGCGCCAGCAGCGGACGGGACGGCGGAAACACCATATATTTT.

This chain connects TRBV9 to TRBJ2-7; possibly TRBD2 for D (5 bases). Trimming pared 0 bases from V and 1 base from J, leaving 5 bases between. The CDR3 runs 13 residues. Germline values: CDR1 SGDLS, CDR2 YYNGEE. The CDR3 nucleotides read TGTGCCAGCAGCGTAGGACTATCCTACGAGCAGTACTTC. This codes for CASSVGLSYEQYF.

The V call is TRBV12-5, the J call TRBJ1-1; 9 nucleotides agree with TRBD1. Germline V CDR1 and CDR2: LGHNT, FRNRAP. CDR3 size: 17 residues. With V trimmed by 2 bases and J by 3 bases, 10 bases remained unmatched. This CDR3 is CASGLPGTGKKDTEAFF. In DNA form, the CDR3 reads TGTGCTAGTGGTTTGCCCGGGACAGGGAAGAAGGACACTGAAGCTTTCTTT.

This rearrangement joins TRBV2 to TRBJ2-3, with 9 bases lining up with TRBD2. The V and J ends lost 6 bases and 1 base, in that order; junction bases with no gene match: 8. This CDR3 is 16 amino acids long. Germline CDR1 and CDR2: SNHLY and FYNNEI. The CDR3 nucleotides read TGTGCCAGCAGGGCCCCGCGCGGGAGGGGCACAGATACGCAGTATTTT. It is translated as CASRAPRGRGTDTQYF.

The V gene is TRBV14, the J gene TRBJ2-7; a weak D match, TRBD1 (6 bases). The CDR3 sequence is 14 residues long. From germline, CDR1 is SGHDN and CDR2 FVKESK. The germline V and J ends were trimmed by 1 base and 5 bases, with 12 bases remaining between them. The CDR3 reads CASSQVPGAHEQYF. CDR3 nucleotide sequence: TGTGCCAGCAGCCAAGTACCAGGGGCCCACGAGCAGTACTTC.

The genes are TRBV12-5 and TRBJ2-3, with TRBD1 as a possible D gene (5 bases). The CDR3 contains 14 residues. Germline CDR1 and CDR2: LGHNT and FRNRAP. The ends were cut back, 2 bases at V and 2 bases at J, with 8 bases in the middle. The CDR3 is CASGLQDNTDTQYF. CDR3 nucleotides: TGTGCTAGTGGTTTGCAGGACAACACAGATACGCAGTATTTT. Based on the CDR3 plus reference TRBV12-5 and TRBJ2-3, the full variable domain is DARVTQTPRHKVTEMGQEVTMRCQPILGHNTVFWYRQTMMQGLELLAYFRNRAPLDDSGMPKDRFSAEMPDATLATLKIQPSEPRDSAVYFCASGLQDNTDTQYFGPGTRLTVL.

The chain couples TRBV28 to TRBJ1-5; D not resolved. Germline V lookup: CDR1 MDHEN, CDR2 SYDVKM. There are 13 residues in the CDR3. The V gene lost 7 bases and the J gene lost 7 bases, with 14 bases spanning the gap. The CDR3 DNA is TGTGCCAGCACTAGGCCCGGGAAACAGCCCCAGCATTTT. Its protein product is CASTRPGKQPQHF.

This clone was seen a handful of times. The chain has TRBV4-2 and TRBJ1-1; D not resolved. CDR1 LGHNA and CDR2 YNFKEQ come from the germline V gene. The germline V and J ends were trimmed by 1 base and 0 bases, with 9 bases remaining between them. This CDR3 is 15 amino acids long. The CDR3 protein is CASSQVVDVNTEAFF. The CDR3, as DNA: TGTGCCAGCAGCCAAGTTGTAGACGTGAACACTGAAGCTTTCTTT.

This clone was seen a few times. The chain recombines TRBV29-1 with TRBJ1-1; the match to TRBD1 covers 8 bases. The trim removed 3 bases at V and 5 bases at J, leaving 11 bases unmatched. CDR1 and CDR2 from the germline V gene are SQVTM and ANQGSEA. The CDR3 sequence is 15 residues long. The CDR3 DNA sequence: TGCAGCGTTGAGGACAGGGCCCGTTGGACTACTGAAGCTTTCTTT. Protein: CSVEDRARWTTEAFF.

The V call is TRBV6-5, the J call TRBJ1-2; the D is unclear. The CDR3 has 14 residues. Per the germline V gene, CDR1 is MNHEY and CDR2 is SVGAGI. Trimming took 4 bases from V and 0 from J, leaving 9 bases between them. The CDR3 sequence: CASSSGKPNYGYTF. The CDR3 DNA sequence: TGTGCCAGCAGTTCCGGGAAACCTAACTATGGCTACACCTTC.

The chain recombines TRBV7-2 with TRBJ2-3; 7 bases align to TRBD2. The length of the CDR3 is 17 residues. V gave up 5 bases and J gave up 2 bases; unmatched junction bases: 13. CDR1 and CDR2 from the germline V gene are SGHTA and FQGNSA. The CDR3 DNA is TGTGCCAGCAGCCTTGGTCTAGGGAGGGGAGCCACAGATACGCAGTATTTT. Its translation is CASSLGLGRGATDTQYF.

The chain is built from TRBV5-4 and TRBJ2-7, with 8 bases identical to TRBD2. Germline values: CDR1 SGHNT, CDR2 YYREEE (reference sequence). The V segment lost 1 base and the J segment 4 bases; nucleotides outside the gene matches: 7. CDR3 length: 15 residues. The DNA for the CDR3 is TGTGCCAGCAGCTTGCGTCTTAGCGGGGTATACGAGCAGTACTTC. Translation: CASSLRLSGVYEQYF. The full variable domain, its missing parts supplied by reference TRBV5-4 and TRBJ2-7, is ETGVTQSPTHLIKTRGQQVTLRCSSQSGHNTVSWYQQALGQGPQFIFQYYREEENGRGNFPPRFSGLQFPNYSSELNVNALELDDSALYLCASSLRLSGVYEQYFGPGTRLTVT.

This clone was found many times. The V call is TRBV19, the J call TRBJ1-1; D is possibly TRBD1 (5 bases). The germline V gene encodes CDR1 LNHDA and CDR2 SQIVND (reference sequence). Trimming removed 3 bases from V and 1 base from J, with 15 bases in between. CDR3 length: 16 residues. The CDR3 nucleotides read TGTGCCAGTAGTATCAGAAAGGGGTTATCGAACACTGAAGCTTTCTTT. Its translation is CASSIRKGLSNTEAFF.

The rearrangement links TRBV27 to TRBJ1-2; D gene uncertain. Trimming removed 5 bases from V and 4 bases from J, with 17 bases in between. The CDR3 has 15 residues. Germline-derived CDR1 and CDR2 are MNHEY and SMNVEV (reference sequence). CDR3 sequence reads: CASSTQGEALYGYTF. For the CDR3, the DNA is TGTGCCAGCAGTACCCAAGGAGAGGCGCTCTATGGCTACACCTTC.

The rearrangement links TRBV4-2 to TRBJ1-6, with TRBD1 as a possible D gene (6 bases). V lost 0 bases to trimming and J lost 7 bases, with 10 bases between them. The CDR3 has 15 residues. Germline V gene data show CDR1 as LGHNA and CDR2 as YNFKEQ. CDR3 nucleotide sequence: TGTGCCAGCAGCCAAGAGTGGACAGCGAATTCACCCCTCCACTTT. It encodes CASSQEWTANSPLHF.

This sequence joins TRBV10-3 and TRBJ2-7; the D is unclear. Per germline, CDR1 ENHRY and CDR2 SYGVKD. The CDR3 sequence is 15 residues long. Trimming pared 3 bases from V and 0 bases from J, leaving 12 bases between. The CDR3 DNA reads TGTGCCATCAGTGATGTCGTCAGAAACTCCTACGAGCAGTACTTC. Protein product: CAISDVVRNSYEQYF.

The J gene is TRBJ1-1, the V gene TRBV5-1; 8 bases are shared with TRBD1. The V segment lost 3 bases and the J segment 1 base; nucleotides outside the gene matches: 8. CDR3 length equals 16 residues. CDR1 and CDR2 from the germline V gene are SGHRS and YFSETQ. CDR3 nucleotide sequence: TGCGCCAGCAGCTCGTCCGGACAGGGATGGAACACTGAAGCTTTCTTT. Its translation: CASSSSGQGWNTEAFF.

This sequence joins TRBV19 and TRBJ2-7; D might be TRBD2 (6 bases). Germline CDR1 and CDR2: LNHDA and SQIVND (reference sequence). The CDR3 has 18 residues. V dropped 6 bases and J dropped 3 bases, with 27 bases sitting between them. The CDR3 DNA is TGTGCCAGTAGCGTCGGAAGCGGGTCCTCGGAAGGGTACTACGAGCAGTACTTC. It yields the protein CASSVGSGSSEGYYEQYF.

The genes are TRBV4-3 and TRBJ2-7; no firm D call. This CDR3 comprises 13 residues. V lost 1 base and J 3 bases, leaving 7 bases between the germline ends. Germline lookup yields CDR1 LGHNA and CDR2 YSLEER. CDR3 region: CASSQVVRYEQYF. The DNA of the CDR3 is TGCGCCAGCAGCCAAGTTGTCCGCTACGAGCAGTACTTC.

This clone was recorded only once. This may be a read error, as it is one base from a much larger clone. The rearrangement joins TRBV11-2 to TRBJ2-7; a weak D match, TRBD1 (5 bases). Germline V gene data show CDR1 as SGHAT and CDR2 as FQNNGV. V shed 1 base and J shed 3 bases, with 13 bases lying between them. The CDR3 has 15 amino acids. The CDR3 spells CASSLVGGADYEQYF. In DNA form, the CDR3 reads TGTGCCAGCAGCTTAGTGGGTGGGGCGGACTACGAGCAGTACTTC.

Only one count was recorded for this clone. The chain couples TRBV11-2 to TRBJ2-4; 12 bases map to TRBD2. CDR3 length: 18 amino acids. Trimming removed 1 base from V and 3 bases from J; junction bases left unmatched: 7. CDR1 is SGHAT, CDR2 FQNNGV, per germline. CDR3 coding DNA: TGTGCCAGCAGCTTAGTACTAGCGGGAGGTCCGGGCAAAAACATTCAGTACTTC. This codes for CASSLVLAGGPGKNIQYF.

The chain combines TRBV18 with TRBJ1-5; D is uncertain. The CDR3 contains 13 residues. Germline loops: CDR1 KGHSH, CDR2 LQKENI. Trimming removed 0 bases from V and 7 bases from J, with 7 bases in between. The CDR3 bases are TGTGCCAGCTCACCACCGGCGGCCCAGCCCCAGCATTTT. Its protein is CASSPPAAQPQHF.

CDR3 loop: CASSTGQGVYGYTF. As DNA, the CDR3 is TGTGCCAGTAGTACTGGACAGGGGGTCTATGGCTACACCTTC. This sequence joins TRBV19 and TRBJ1-2, with 10 bases lining up with TRBD1. Germline assignment: CDR1 LNHDA and CDR2 SQIVND (reference sequence). The trim removed 4 bases at V and 4 bases at J, leaving 3 bases unmatched. This CDR3 has 14 residues.

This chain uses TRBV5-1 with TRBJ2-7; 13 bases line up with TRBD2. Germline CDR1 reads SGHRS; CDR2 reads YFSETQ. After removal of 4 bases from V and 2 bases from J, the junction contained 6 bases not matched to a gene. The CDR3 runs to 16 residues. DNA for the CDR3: TGCGCCAGCAGCATAAGACTAGCGGGAGGCCCCTACGAGCAGTACTTC. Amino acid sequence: CASSIRLAGGPYEQYF.

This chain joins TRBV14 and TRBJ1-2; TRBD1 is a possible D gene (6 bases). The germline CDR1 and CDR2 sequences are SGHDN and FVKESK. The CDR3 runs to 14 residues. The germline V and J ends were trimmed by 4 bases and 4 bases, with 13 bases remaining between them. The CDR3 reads CASSRSGEVYGYTF. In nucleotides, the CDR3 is TGTGCCAGCAGCCGATCAGGGGAGGTCTATGGCTACACCTTC. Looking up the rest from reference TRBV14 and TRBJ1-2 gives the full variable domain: EAGVTQFPSHSVIEKGQTVTLRCDPISGHDNLYWYRRVMGKEIKFLLHFVKESKQDESGMPNNRFLAERTGGTYSTLKVQPAELEDSGVYFCASSRSGEVYGYTFGSGTRLTVV.